The 19 T cell receptor beta chains reported below all come from one sample, sequenced in a study of identical twins. TCRdb fed the 5' RACE reads into MiXCR, producing one record per CDR3 protein. Of 600,000 to 850,000 distinct CDR3 sequences listed, 15% to 20% were seen once; the top ten hold around 13%. The same sample was also studied in work on T cells expressing NK-cell markers.

Sequenced input: PBMCs. The receptors shown here come from a woman aged 18-29 years in good health.

The V call is TRBV12-3 or TRBV12-4, the J call TRBJ2-3, with TRBD2 as a possible D gene (6 bases). The CDR3 extends over 12 amino acids. V was cut by 7 bases and J by 11 bases, with 16 bases left in between. CDR3 sequence (DNA): TGTGCCAGCACCTACGGGAGAAGGGAGCAGTATTTT. This translates into CASTYGRREQYF.

The chain is built from TRBV20-1 and TRBJ2-1, with a weak D call TRBD2 (6 bases). The CDR3 length is 16 residues. CDR1 DFQATT and CDR2 SNEGSKA come from the germline V gene (reference sequence). Trimming took 4 bases from V and 4 from J, leaving 20 bases between them. For the CDR3, the DNA is TGCAGTGCTAAACGGGACTCCGGCTTGAATTACAATGAGCAGTTCTTC. Its protein product is CSAKRDSGLNYNEQFF.

This clonotype came up a few times. V usage is TRBV6-2 or TRBV6-3 and J usage is TRBJ2-5, with D maybe TRBD2 (6 bases). V was pared by 2 bases and J by 5 bases, with 15 bases between. The CDR3 has 15 amino acids. In germline, CDR1 is MNHEY, CDR2 SVGEGT. The CDR3 spells CASSYGSGAVETQYF. DNA of the CDR3: TGTGCCAGCAGTTACGGGTCGGGAGCAGTGGAGACCCAGTACTTC.

The gene calls are TRBV5-5 and TRBJ1-6; TRBD1 agrees at 7 bases. The CDR3 sequence is 16 residues long. The V segment lost 4 bases and the J segment 10 bases; nucleotides outside the gene matches: 14. Germline values: CDR1 SGHKS, CDR2 YYEKEE (reference sequence). As DNA, the CDR3 is TGTGCCAGCAGCGGAAATCAGGGTCCAGGGGGATCACCCCTCCACTTT. Protein product: CASSGNQGPGGSPLHF.

This clonotype was seen only a few times. At one end, the junction sequence differs from germline, possibly due to a read error. The rearrangement joins TRBV7-2 to TRBJ2-3, with 10 bases fitting TRBD2. Per the germline V gene, CDR1 is SGHTA and CDR2 is FQGNSA. The CDR3 has 16 residues. CDR3 in DNA: TGTGCCAGCAGCCTAGCAAGCGGGGGGGGAGGAGATACGCAGTATTTT. Its protein is CASSLASGGGGDTQYF.

In its sample, this clonotype was seen many times. This chain connects TRBV7-9 to TRBJ1-2; 8 bases line up with TRBD1. V gave up 5 bases and J gave up 8 bases; unmatched junction bases: 7. CDR1 and CDR2 (germline): SEHNR, FQNEAQ (reference sequence). The CDR3 consists of 13 residues. CDR3 amino acids: CASSATGGRGYTF. CDR3 nucleotide sequence: TGTGCCAGCAGCGCAACAGGGGGGCGAGGCTACACCTTC.

This chain links TRBV11-2 with TRBJ1-1; tentatively, D is TRBD1 (6 bases). The length of the CDR3 is 13 residues. V gave up 5 bases and J gave up 11 bases, with 18 bases separating them. CDR1 and CDR2 from the germline V gene are SGHAT and FQNNGV. The CDR3 is CASSPGPQGRAFF. For the CDR3, the DNA is TGTGCCAGCAGCCCCGGACCACAGGGTCGGGCTTTCTTT.

The chain carries TRBV27 and TRBJ2-7, with 8 bases aligning to TRBD2. Trimming cost V 6 bases and J 4 bases; bases outside gene matches: 8. The germline V gene encodes CDR1 MNHEY and CDR2 SMNVEV (reference sequence). This CDR3 has 14 amino acids. The CDR3 DNA follows: TGTGCCAGCAGCCCCGGGACTAGTTATTACGAGCAGTACTTC. Translation: CASSPGTSYYEQYF.

This clonotype was counted a few times. V is TRBV7-2 and J is TRBJ2-1, with 8 bases lining up with TRBD2. J gave up 3 bases and V 2 bases, and 3 bases lay outside the gene matches. Germline V gives CDR1 SGHTA, CDR2 FQGNSA. CDR3 length: 15 residues. CDR3 loop: CASSLQRGGYNEQFF. The DNA of the CDR3 is TGTGCCAGCAGCTTACAACGGGGGGGCTACAATGAGCAGTTCTTC.

This rearrangement joins TRBV5-1 to TRBJ2-3; D might be TRBD2 (5 bases). Deletions cut 7 bases from V and 2 bases from J, with 17 bases between. This CDR3 contains 15 residues. CDR1 is SGHRS and CDR2 is YFSETQ in the germline V gene. This CDR3 is CASDAGAGATDTQYF. CDR3 nucleotide sequence: TGCGCCAGCGACGCCGGTGCGGGCGCCACAGATACGCAGTATTTT.

This clonotype has a handful of counts. The chain combines TRBV11-2 with TRBJ2-3; possible D gene TRBD1, 5 bases. Per germline, CDR1 SGHAT and CDR2 FQNNGV. The CDR3 has 18 amino acids. V shed 2 bases and J shed 1 base, with 19 bases lying between them. CDR3 sequence reads: CASSLSEIRDFGTDTQYF. The CDR3, as DNA: TGTGCCAGCAGCTTAAGTGAGATCAGGGATTTTGGCACAGATACGCAGTATTTT.

The sample holds a few counts of this clonotype. V and J are TRBV18 and TRBJ1-5; TRBD1 is a possible D gene (5 bases). CDR1 and CDR2 from the germline V gene are KGHSH and LQKENI. The CDR3 contains 13 residues. Trimming pared 4 bases from V and 3 bases from J, leaving 7 bases between. As DNA, the CDR3 is TGTGCCAGCTCACGGGACTTCAATCAGCCCCAGCATTTT. This translates into CASSRDFNQPQHF.

CDR3 sequence (DNA): TGTGCCAGCAGCGACAGGGCGCCTAATGAAAAACTGTTTTTT. This translates into CASSDRAPNEKLFF. The chain couples TRBV12-3 or TRBV12-4 to TRBJ1-4; 7 bases align to TRBD1. J lost 3 bases, V lost 6 bases, and 4 bases had no gene match. The CDR3 has 14 residues.

This clonotype was counted only a few times. The chain couples TRBV29-1 to TRBJ1-3; no reliable D call. Germline V gives CDR1 SQVTM, CDR2 ANQGSEA. The CDR3 sequence is 12 residues long. V shed 6 bases and J shed 0 bases, with 6 bases lying between them. In DNA form, the CDR3 reads TGCAGCGTAGAGAGCTCTGGAAACACCATATATTTT. It translates to CSVESSGNTIYF.

The CDR3 DNA sequence: TGTGCTAGTGGTTTGCCGAACAGGGTAGCCTACGAGCAGTACTTC. Translating gives CASGLPNRVAYEQYF. The V gene is TRBV12-5, the J gene TRBJ2-7, with a possible D match to TRBD1 (6 bases). The CDR3 is 15 residues long. Germline values: CDR1 LGHNT, CDR2 FRNRAP. Trimming took off 2 bases at V and 2 bases at J, with 13 bases between the two ends.

This clonotype was observed many times. The V and J genes are TRBV9 and TRBJ2-3; no clear D. Deletions cut 0 bases from V and 5 bases from J, with 10 bases between. Germline V CDR1 and CDR2: SGDLS, YYNGEE. The CDR3 runs 14 residues. The DNA of the CDR3 is TGTGCCAGCAGCGTAGGGTCAGGCCTAGATACGCAGTATTTT. Its protein product is CASSVGSGLDTQYF.

V usage is TRBV5-1 and J usage is TRBJ1-1; tentative D call: TRBD1 (6 bases). The ends were cut back, 6 bases at V and 3 bases at J, with 15 bases in the middle. Germline V gives CDR1 SGHRS, CDR2 YFSETQ. This CDR3 contains 14 residues. CDR3 in DNA: TGCGCCAGCACAACGGGGGCAGGGGACACTGAAGCTTTCTTT. Translated: CASTTGAGDTEAFF.

The rearrangement links TRBV20-1 to TRBJ2-1; the D gene is possibly TRBD2 (5 bases). CDR3 length: 12 amino acids. CDR1 DFQATT and CDR2 SNEGSKA come from the germline V gene (reference sequence). Trimming pared 6 bases from V and 7 bases from J, leaving 13 bases between. CDR3 in amino acids: CSAIPGSNEQFF. The CDR3 DNA reads as TGCAGTGCCATACCGGGGAGTAATGAGCAGTTCTTC.

The genes are TRBV6-1 and TRBJ1-6; D may be TRBD1 (6 bases). The ends were cut back, 6 bases at V and 5 bases at J, with 14 bases in the middle. The CDR3 sequence is 15 residues long. The germline gives CDR1 MNHNS, CDR2 SASEGT. The CDR3 bases are TGTGCCAGCAGCCGAGGGACAAACAATAATTCACCCCTCCACTTT. This gives the protein CASSRGTNNNSPLHF.